A single sample gave rise to the 24 T cell receptor beta chains below, sequenced in a study of cytomegalovirus exposure and HLA in healthy donors. The PCR was carried out with 60 Vbeta primers and 13 Jbeta primers. Sequencing used immunoSEQ multiplex PCR; TCRdb keeps in-frame clones, though not all of them. In the table there are some 130,000 clones, 70% to 85% of which are singletons. The sample consisted of PBMCs. The receptors shown here come from a male donor in good health and CMV-seropositive.

CDR3 nucleotides: TGTGCCAGTAGTATATTGGGGCTGGGGGGGATCTTTTGTTTTGCTTTCTTT. It codes for CASSILGLGGIFCFAFF. This chain connects TRBV19 to TRBJ1-1, with D maybe TRBD1 (5 bases). Germline lookup yields CDR1 LNHDA and CDR2 SQIVND (reference sequence). There are 17 residues in the CDR3. Trimming shortened V by 2 bases and J by 11 bases, and 27 bases separated the two germline ends.

In its sample, this clone was seen once. V is TRBV28 and J is TRBJ2-7; possible D gene TRBD1, 5 bases. The CDR3 spans 12 residues. V lost 5 bases and J lost 4, with 9 bases in between. Per germline, CDR1 MDHEN and CDR2 SYDVKM. CDR3 residues: CASSQGLYEQYF. The CDR3 DNA is TGTGCCAGCAGTCAGGGATTATACGAGCAGTACTTC.

This rearrangement joins TRBV15 to TRBJ1-1; 8 positions agree with TRBD1. Germline V gene sequence: CDR1 LNHNV, CDR2 YYDKDF (reference sequence). The CDR3 covers 15 residues. V lost 5 bases, J lost 4 bases, and 9 bases stayed unmatched. Here the CDR3 DNA reads TGTGCCACCAGCGGAGGACAGGGTTGGTTCACTGAAGCTTTCTTT. It translates to CATSGGQGWFTEAFF.

The chain has TRBV11-2 and TRBJ2-2, with 7 positions matching TRBD2. The CDR3 covers 16 residues. CDR1 and CDR2 (germline): SGHAT, FQNNGV. V lost 1 base and J lost 4; bases outside the gene matches: 6. The CDR3 here is CASSLVGGSGTGELFF. CDR3 DNA sequence: TGTGCCAGCAGCTTAGTTGGCGGGAGTGGCACCGGGGAGCTGTTTTTT.

CDR3 coding DNA: TGTGCCAGCAGCCGTGACAGGTGGGATGGCTACACCTTC. This gives the protein CASSRDRWDGYTF. This chain uses TRBV5-6 with TRBJ1-2; maybe TRBD1 (6 bases). The germline V gene has CDR1 SGHDT and CDR2 YYEEEE. V lost 4 bases and J 6 bases, leaving 13 bases between the germline ends. The CDR3 runs 13 residues.

The J gene is TRBJ2-3, the V gene TRBV28; 8 bases line up with TRBD1. Germline CDR1 reads MDHEN; CDR2 reads SYDVKM. The length of the CDR3 is 18 residues. J lost 3 bases, V lost 4 bases, and 15 bases had no gene match. The CDR3 loop is CASSSRTGKVFLTDTQYF. The CDR3 DNA is TGTGCCAGCAGTTCACGGACAGGGAAGGTTTTTTTGACAGATACGCAGTATTTT.

This clone was recorded a few times. The rearrangement uses TRBV7-9 and TRBJ1-5; 7 bases are a match to TRBD1. Germline CDR1 reads SEHNR; CDR2 reads FQNEAQ (reference sequence). The CDR3 runs to 14 residues. V trimming: 5 bases; J trimming: 4 bases; junction bases outside the gene matches: 5. The CDR3 sequence is CASSRGQENQPQHF. CDR3 DNA: TGTGCCAGCAGCCGAGGACAGGAAAATCAGCCCCAGCATTTT.

The DNA of the CDR3 is TGTGCCAGCAAGAGACAGGGCACAGATACGCAGTATTTT. It specifies CASKRQGTDTQYF. The gene calls are TRBV19 and TRBJ2-3; TRBD1 might be the D (6 bases). The CDR3 is 13 amino acids. Germline-derived CDR1 and CDR2 are LNHDA and SQIVND (reference sequence). V was pared by 9 bases and J by 1 base, with 11 bases between. The full variable domain, completed using reference TRBV19 and TRBJ2-3, is DGGITQSPKYLFRKEGQNVTLSCEQNLNHDAMYWYRQDPGQGLRLIYYSQIVNDFQKGDIAEGYSVSREKKESFPLTVTSAQKNPTAFYLCASKRQGTDTQYFGPGTRLTVL.

J is TRBJ2-3 and V is TRBV2; D gene ambiguous. CDR1 SNHLY and CDR2 FYNNEI come from the germline V gene. CDR3 size: 15 residues. V was trimmed by 0 bases and J by 4 bases, leaving 11 bases between them. Here the CDR3 DNA reads TGTGCCAGCAGTGAAGCGTCCTCGGCGGCAGATACGCAGTATTTT. Encoded protein: CASSEASSAADTQYF.

The J gene is TRBJ1-4, the V gene TRBV28, with D possibly matching TRBD1 (6 bases). The V and J ends lost 7 bases and 6 bases respectively, with 12 bases between them. Germline V CDR1 and CDR2: MDHEN, SYDVKM. The CDR3 is made up of 13 amino acids. This CDR3 reads CASIRGVDEKLFF. For the CDR3, the DNA is TGTGCCAGCATCAGGGGTGTGGATGAAAAACTGTTTTTT.

The chain recombines TRBV19 with TRBJ2-1; TRBD2 agrees at 10 bases. V was clipped by 3 bases and J by 2 bases; unmatched bases: 4. Germline V gene sequence: CDR1 LNHDA, CDR2 SQIVND (reference sequence). The CDR3 consists of 16 residues. CDR3 loop: CASSIATSGAYNEQFF. The CDR3 nucleotides are TGTGCCAGTAGTATTGCAACTAGCGGGGCCTACAATGAGCAGTTCTTC.

With respect to this clone: This specimen includes other DNA sequences encoding the same CDR3. The V gene is TRBV18, the J gene TRBJ2-1; D is ambiguous. Germline V CDR1 and CDR2: KGHSH, LQKENI. V shed 3 bases and J shed 3 bases, with 12 bases lying between them. The CDR3 has 15 amino acids. In nucleotides, the CDR3 is TGTGCCAGCTCACCTTTGGTCTCAGACTACAATGAGCAGTTCTTC. Protein product: CASSPLVSDYNEQFF.

V gene TRBV7-2 combines with J gene TRBJ2-5; TRBD2 agrees at 11 bases. The end of the DNA is better explained by TRBJ2-7, so the J call may be wrong. Germline lookup yields CDR1 SGHTA and CDR2 FQGNSA. The CDR3 contains 16 residues. The CDR3 loop is CASSLTSGGSSYEQYF. The CDR3 coding sequence is TGTGCCAGCAGCCTCACTAGCGGGGGAAGCTCCTACGAGCAGTACTTC.

This chain links TRBV11-2 with TRBJ2-1, with D maybe TRBD2 (6 bases). The ends were cut back, 1 base at V and 7 bases at J, with 11 bases in the middle. The CDR3 has 14 amino acids. Germline V lookup: CDR1 SGHAT, CDR2 FQNNGV. The CDR3 loop is CASSLAGVENEQFF. CDR3 DNA: TGTGCCAGCAGCTTAGCGGGAGTAGAGAATGAGCAGTTCTTC.

The V call is TRBV6-5, the J call TRBJ2-7; D is unclear. Germline CDR1 is MNHEY and CDR2 is SVGAGI. The CDR3 extends over 15 amino acids. V lost 0 bases, J lost 2 bases, and 11 bases lay in between. The CDR3 sequence is CASSYSQAYTYEQYF. The CDR3 DNA follows: TGTGCCAGCAGTTACTCCCAGGCATATACCTACGAGCAGTACTTC.

The chain combines TRBV5-6 with TRBJ1-1; tentatively, D is TRBD1 (5 bases). This CDR3 contains 14 residues. V was pared by 0 bases and J by 6 bases, with 12 bases between. Germline-derived CDR1 and CDR2 are SGHDT and YYEEEE. For the CDR3, the DNA is TGTGCCAGCAGCTTGGGGGGCCATAAAGCTGAAGCTTTCTTT. Amino acid sequence: CASSLGGHKAEAFF. The full variable domain, rest sourced from reference TRBV5-6 and TRBJ1-1, is DAGVTQSPTHLIKTRGQQVTLRCSPKSGHDTVSWYQQALGQGPQFIFQYYEEEERQRGNFPDRFSGHQFPNYSSELNVNALLLGDSALYLCASSLGGHKAEAFFGQGTRLTVV.

About this clone itself: This likely comes from a read error, as the CDR3 has no conserved phenylalanine or tryptophan at its end. V usage is TRBV27 and J usage is TRBJ1-2; 9 nucleotides line up with TRBD1. This CDR3 region has 16 residues. CDR1 is MNHEY, CDR2 SMNVEV, per germline (reference sequence). CDR3 DNA: TGTGCCAGCAGTATATCGGGACAGGGAAGGGACTATGGCTACACCCTC. This gives the protein CASSISGQGRDYGYTL.

The chain joins TRBV15 to TRBJ2-3, with 10 bases matching TRBD1. Germline V gene sequence: CDR1 LNHNV, CDR2 YYDKDF (reference sequence). With 5 bases clipped from V and 4 bases from J, the junction kept 3 bases outside the gene matches. The CDR3 extends over 14 amino acids. The CDR3 sequence is CATSWDRGPDTQYF. The CDR3 coding sequence is TGTGCCACCAGCTGGGACAGGGGACCAGATACGCAGTATTTT. The full variable domain, completed using reference TRBV15 and TRBJ2-3, is DAMVIQNPRYQVTQFGKPVTLSCSQTLNHNVMYWYQQKSSQAPKLLFHYYDKDFNNEADTPDNFQSRRPNTSFCFLDIRSPGLGDTAMYLCATSWDRGPDTQYFGPGTRLTVL.

The V gene is TRBV28, the J gene TRBJ2-2; 7 nucleotides line up with TRBD1. The CDR3 sequence is 18 residues long. The ends lost 2 bases at V and 2 bases at J; junction bases unmatched: 11. The V gene's germline CDR1 is MDHEN and CDR2 SYDVKM. CDR3 region: CASSLVGRGSLNTGELFF. CDR3 sequence (DNA): TGTGCCAGCAGTTTAGTTGGCAGGGGGTCCTTAAACACCGGGGAGCTGTTTTTT. Full variable domain (remainder filled in from reference TRBV28 and TRBJ2-2): DVKVTQSSRYLVKRTGEKVFLECVQDMDHENMFWYRQDPGLGLRLIYFSYDVKMKEKGDIPEGYSVSREKKERFSLILESASTNQTSMYLCASSLVGRGSLNTGELFFGEGSRLTVL.

The chain employs TRBV18 and TRBJ2-3, with 7 bases identical to TRBD2. This CDR3 has 17 amino acids. Trimming took 2 bases from V and 5 from J; bases not matched to a gene: 13. In germline, CDR1 is KGHSH, CDR2 LQKENI. Written as DNA, the CDR3 is TGTGCCAGCTCACCAGTCCGCAGCGGGGTCAAAAGAGATACGCAGTATTTT. It encodes CASSPVRSGVKRDTQYF. Supplemented by reference TRBV18 and TRBJ2-3, the full variable domain reads NAGVMQNPRHLVRRRGQEARLRCSPMKGHSHVYWYRQLPEEGLKFMVYLQKENIIDESGMPKERFSAEFPKEGPSILRIQQVVRGDSAAYFCASSPVRSGVKRDTQYFGPGTRLTVL.

The chain combines TRBV7-9 with TRBJ2-1; D uncertain. Germline V gene sequence: CDR1 SEHNR, CDR2 FQNEAQ (reference sequence). Trimming cost V 1 base and J 5 bases, with 6 bases left between them. This CDR3 has 13 amino acids. CDR3 in amino acids: CASSLVRHNEQFF. Here the CDR3 DNA reads TGTGCCAGCAGCTTAGTTCGTCACAATGAGCAGTTCTTC.

The chain joins TRBV14 to TRBJ1-3; 7 nucleotides match TRBD1. The germline V gene encodes CDR1 SGHDN and CDR2 FVKESK. Trimming at V came to 1 base and at J to 10 bases, leaving 19 bases not matched to a gene. The CDR3 is 18 amino acids. CDR3 nucleotide sequence: TGTGCCAGCAGCCAAGTACCCCCGGGACAGTTCCGAGGGTTGACCATATATTTT. Translating it yields CASSQVPPGQFRGLTIYF.

The chain combines TRBV30 with TRBJ2-1, with a weak D call TRBD2 (6 bases). CDR3 length equals 17 residues. The germline gives CDR1 GTSNPN, CDR2 SVGIG (reference sequence). The V end lost 3 bases, the J end lost 4 bases, and 22 bases lay between the germline ends. The CDR3, as DNA: TGTGCCTGGAGCGCCTATGGGGCTAGCGCGCAGTACAATGAGCAGTTCTTC. It codes for CAWSAYGASAQYNEQFF. Together with reference TRBV30 and TRBJ2-1, the CDR3 gives the full variable domain: SQTIHQWPATLVQPVGSPLSLECTVEGTSNPNLYWYRQAAGRGLQLLFYSVGIGQISSEVPQNLSASRPQDRQFILSSKKLLLSDSGFYLCAWSAYGASAQYNEQFFGPGTRLTVL.

This chain connects TRBV5-4 to TRBJ2-7, with 8 bases aligning to TRBD2. This CDR3 is 14 amino acids long. CDR1 and CDR2 (germline): SGHNT, YYREEE (reference sequence). V was pared by 3 bases and J by 2 bases, with 4 bases of the junction left unmatched. CDR3 loop: CASSSRGATYEQYF. The CDR3 nucleotides read TGTGCCAGCAGCTCGCGGGGGGCCACCTACGAGCAGTACTTC. The full variable domain, with the rest looked up from reference TRBV5-4 and TRBJ2-7, is ETGVTQSPTHLIKTRGQQVTLRCSSQSGHNTVSWYQQALGQGPQFIFQYYREEENGRGNFPPRFSGLQFPNYSSELNVNALELDDSALYLCASSSRGATYEQYFGPGTRLTVT.